This T cell receptor beta chain came from a study of glioma-infiltrating T cells (dated by TCRdb to the mid-2010s). Some background on the complete study: The study sequenced TCR alpha- and beta-chain repertoires from glioma tissue, from non-neoplastic brain tissue and from matched peripheral blood mononuclear cells. Each tissue-infiltrating repertoire was compared with the same patient's peripheral blood repertoire to measure divergence between tissue and blood T-cell populations. The paired cohort was made up of three low-grade glioma patients, several primary glioblastoma patients and three non-glioma patients who contributed non-neoplastic brain tissue. General conclusions and limits of the study: Small numbers underpinned the group comparisons: under ten glioblastoma patients, three low-grade glioma patients and three non-neoplastic patients. Very few CDR3 sequences were shared between tissue and blood, attributed to high CDR3 diversity and limited sampling. In non-neoplastic patients, VJ-independent divergence between tissue and blood fell below expectation, whereas in all gliomas, and especially in low-grade gliomas, the divergence rose above expectation.

TCR alpha and beta CDR3 regions were amplified with the iRepertoire nested amplicon-rescue multiplex PCR (arm-PCR) platform from RNA. The input for one-step reverse transcription and amplification was roughly 85-400 ng of either tissue mRNA or PBMC total RNA. Following bead purification, Illumina adapters were added through a secondary multiplex PCR, and the libraries were then gel-purified between 200 and 400 bp. The libraries contained internal 6-nucleotide barcodes that were used for demultiplexing. Sequencing of libraries was performed on an Illumina MiSeq with 2x220 or 2x250 nucleotide paired-end reads. The paper's data handling went like this. Paired reads were merged using FLASH 1.2.11 and were aligned to the GRCh37 human genome using BWA-MEM, after which TRA and TRB reads were extracted. For V and J assignment, an IMGT-derived reference of cassette sequences and CDR3 motifs that included pseudogenes was used. Reads were translated in three frames, and productive CDR3s were defined as those with a C...FGXG motif and no stop codons. Clonotypes were defined as unique combinations of V-J cassette pair and CDR3 amino acid sequence. Reads were filtered by Hamming distance, with the threshold set by the sequence error rate of each sample in mapped regions. The public reads were reprocessed in TCRdb via fastp at Q25 and MiXCR, keeping in-frame beta chains. CDR3 protein duplicates are merged, each entry listing the most common genes and DNA. These V and J calls rely on TCRdb rather than the paper's analysis. The sample table shows 100,000 to 150,000 distinct CDR3 sequences, and approximately 25% are seen once. The top ten hold approximately 14% of the sample.

Comment on this clonotype: Its antigen is still unknown. Per-base qualities were not stored, and no clone one base away is much larger.

Counted from cysteine to phenylalanine, this CDR3 has 17 amino acids. Just the 51-base CDR3 DNA is kept, in frame starting at base 1. The germline V gene sets CDR1 to SQVTM and CDR2 to ANQGSEA. V loses 4 bases at its end and J loses 3 bases; junction bases beyond the gene matches: 13. The sequence derives from a human donor with low-grade glioma or glioblastoma, undergoing nonglioma brain surgery, or in good health (not recorded which). The rearrangement joined TRBV29-1 to TRBJ2-2, with 8 middle bases fitting TRBD1. The sequenced material came from glioma tissue, nonneoplastic brain tissue, or PBMCs (not recorded which). The DNA sequence is TGCAGCGTTGGCGAGGAAGTGGGACAGGTACACACCGGGGAGCTGTTTTTT. Its coded protein is CSVGEEVGQVHTGELFF.